Presented here are 4 T cell receptor beta chains from one specimen sequenced in a study of cytomegalovirus exposure and HLA in healthy donors (dated by TCRdb to 2016 to 2017). The method was the immunoSEQ multiplex PCR assay. For the multiplex PCR, a mixture combining 60 forward primers for TCR Vbeta segments and 13 reverse primers for TCR Jbeta segments was used. TCRdb holds this immuneACCESS table with in-frame rearrangements only. Some clones are missing; in checked studies, unresolved V genes explain under half, and the rest has no known cause. The sample table contains under 250,000 clones; only one count was recorded for about 80% of them. About 2% of the sample is held by the ten biggest clonotypes. The specimen sequenced was PBMCs. Every receptor here comes from a male donor in good health and CMV-seronegative.

The V and J genes are TRBV9 and TRBJ2-7; perhaps TRBD1 as D (5 bases). The CDR3 is 15 amino acids. Deletions cut 2 bases from V and 1 base from J, with 13 bases between. Germline CDR1 reads SGDLS; CDR2 reads YYNGEE. CDR3: CASSVQGERSYEQYF. In DNA, the CDR3 is TGTGCCAGCAGCGTGCAGGGTGAACGATCCTACGAGCAGTACTTC. Looking up the rest from reference TRBV9 and TRBJ2-7 gives the full variable domain: DSGVTQTPKHLITATGQRVTLRCSPRSGDLSVYWYQQSLDQGLQFLIQYYNGEERAKGNILERFSAQQFPDLHSELNLSSLELGDSALYFCASSVQGERSYEQYFGPGTRLTVT.

The CDR3 spells CSVFQGRRTSGGDPLAYNEQFF. The CDR3 DNA follows: TGCAGCGTTTTTCAGGGTCGCAGGACTAGCGGGGGGGATCCCCTTGCCTACAATGAGCAGTTCTTC. This chain uses TRBV29-1 with TRBJ2-1; 15 bases are a match to TRBD2. The J segment lost 2 bases and the V segment lost 5 bases, leaving 22 bases of the junction unmatched. CDR3 length equals 22 residues. CDR1 and CDR2 from the germline V gene are SQVTM and ANQGSEA.

The chain combines TRBV7-3 with TRBJ2-3, with D perhaps TRBD2 (6 bases). Germline values: CDR1 SGHTA, CDR2 FQGTGA. The V end lost 3 bases, the J end lost 0 bases, and 10 bases lay between the germline ends. This CDR3 spans 15 amino acids. CDR3 residues: CASSLEGASTDTQYF. In nucleotides, the CDR3 is TGTGCCAGCAGCTTGGAGGGCGCAAGCACAGATACGCAGTATTTT.

The chain has TRBV28 and TRBJ1-5; 7 nucleotides align to TRBD1. Germline assignment: CDR1 MDHEN and CDR2 SYDVKM. V was pared by 2 bases and J by 1 base, with 2 bases of the junction left unmatched. This CDR3 comprises 15 residues. For the CDR3, the DNA is TGTGCCAGCAGTTTAGAGGGGGCCAGCAATCAGCCCCAGCATTTT. This codes for CASSLEGASNQPQHF.